This T cell receptor (beta chain) stems from a study of healthy donors' naive CD4 and CD8 T cells. Study-wide context: Three donor age groups were sampled: 20-25, 40-50 and 60-70 years; half female.

Study-wide points: Alpha and beta chains were sequenced in bulk without pairing. Roughly 13% of CD4/CD8 propensity variance appeared explained by V, J and CDR3 charge.

The sample holds one count of this clonotype. The antigen is undetermined. Germline-derived CDR1 and CDR2 are LGHNA and YSLEER. Trimming stripped 0 bases from V and 3 bases from J, with 27 bases between. The CDR3 consists of 21 residues. TCR libraries were built from about 520 ng of total RNA by linear amplification. Original analysis: Sequencing covered 70,000 to 95,000 rearranged alpha-chain transcripts across about five healthy donors. TCRdb reprocessed the reads with MiXCR, giving one entry per CDR3 protein. The V and J calls come from TCRdb's annotation, not from the publication. This sample has 150,000 to 200,000 distinct CDR3 sequences, with around 74% found just once.

V is TRBV4-3 and J is TRBJ1-5, with D tentatively TRBD1 (6 bases). The material sequenced was naive CD4+ and CD8+ T cells sorted from blood, pooled from several donors. This receptor was taken from a pool of human donors in good health; the sample pools cells from several healthy donors. The CDR3 reads CASSQDYPTLTRGADNQPQHF. CDR3 bases: TGCGCCAGCAGCCAAGATTACCCGACGCTGACGCGGGGGGCTGACAATCAGCCCCAGCATTTT.